This TCR beta chain appears in the sequencing data of a study of shared clonotypes between healthy human individuals. Over several immunoSEQ plates, each subset's genomic DNA was distributed in even portions. Sequencing was performed on unsorted PBMC DNA using ten immunoSEQ deep assay plates. Profiled with immunoSEQ multiplex PCR; TCRdb holds only in-frame clones, not every one. The table records 450,000 to 650,000 clones, around 78% of them present only once. General study results and limits: Among donors, sharing of clonotypes was expected to be affected by sequencing depth.

CDR1 and CDR2 from the germline V gene are MNHEY and SVGAGI. CDR3 length: 15 amino acids. The germline V and J ends were trimmed by 0 bases and 4 bases, with 13 bases remaining between them. All participating donors were Caucasian adults from Nashville, Tennessee. This clone was seen a handful of times. Antigen specificity is unknown. Other DNA variants within this sample encode the same CDR3. The sample was PBMCs. The chain uses TRBV6-5 and TRBJ2-7, with a possible D match to TRBD1 (7 bases). The receptor's source is a woman aged 40-49 years in good health. Some clones in this sample may be carry-over from other donors' samples. The CDR3: CASSYSPQGGYEQYF. Written as DNA, the CDR3 is TGTGCCAGCAGTTACTCCCCGCAGGGGGGTTACGAGCAGTACTTC.